Listed below are T cell receptor beta chains from one sample, sequenced in a study of blood T cell repertoires in COVID-19. The protocol was immunoSEQ multiplex PCR, while the TCRdb copy is restricted to in-frame clones and leaves out a portion. Of 300,000 or so clones listed, around 86% are singletons. The specimen sequenced was PBMCs or T cells enriched from blood (not recorded which). The receptors come from a middle-aged woman with acute COVID-19. Each CDR3 is given with its conserved first and last residue. D genes are given only for firm matches. Expanded clones are given a class, and other clones once, few, many or no size at all.

j_call | cdr3_length | v_call | clone_size | d_call | cdr3_aa | cdr3_nt
TRBJ2-3 | 14 | TRBV2 | . | TRBD1 | CASSRDRGTDTQYF | TGTGCCAGCAGCCGGGACAGGGGAACAGATACGCAGTATTTT
TRBJ1-2 | 14 | TRBV5-4 | few | . | CASSLDSRVSGYTF | TGTGCCAGCAGCTTGGATTCCAGGGTTAGTGGCTACACCTTC
TRBJ2-1 | 19 | TRBV4-3 | . | TRBD2 | CASSQDTSGTDSSYNEQFF | TGCGCCAGCAGCCAAGATACTAGCGGGACTGATAGCTCCTACAATGAGCAGTTCTTC
TRBJ2-3 | 16 | TRBV28 | . | TRBD2 | CASSLSSSGSRDTQYF | TGTGCCAGCAGTTTAAGCTCTAGCGGGAGCCGGGATACGCAGTATTTT
TRBJ2-5 | 15 | TRBV5-1 | . | . | CASSLVADFQETQYF | TGCGCCAGCAGCTTGGTTGCGGATTTCCAAGAGACCCAGTACTTC
TRBJ2-2 | 17 | TRBV18 | . | . | CASSAGPTGLNTGELFF | TGTGCCAGCTCTGCTGGTCCGACAGGTTTAAACACCGGGGAGCTGTTTTTT
TRBJ2-7 | 15 | TRBV7-9 | . | TRBD2 | CASSLASGGTYEQYF | TGTGCCAGCAGCTTAGCGTCCGGGGGGACCTACGAGCAGTACTTC
TRBJ1-1 | 14 | TRBV25-1 | . | . | CASSKPTGGTEAFF | TGTGCCAGCAGTAAACCGACAGGTGGGACTGAAGCTTTCTTT
TRBJ1-1 | 13 | TRBV7-2 | . | . | CASSSTWNTEAFF | TGTGCCAGCAGCTCGACATGGAACACTGAAGCTTTCTTT
TRBJ2-2 | 14 | TRBV6-5 | . | . | CASSYDRGTGELFF | TGTGCCAGCAGTTACGACCGGGGGACCGGGGAGCTGTTTTTT
TRBJ2-7 | 15 | TRBV7-2 | . | TRBD1 | CASSFRGTGTYEQYF | TGTGCCAGCAGCTTTCGTGGGACAGGGACCTACGAGCAGTACTTC
TRBJ2-3 | 17 | TRBV5-1 | . | TRBD1 | CASSFFTLQGAKDTQYF | TGCGCCAGCAGCTTTTTTACGTTACAGGGGGCAAAAGATACGCAGTATTTT
TRBJ2-7 | 14 | TRBV15 | . | . | CATSRARTGNEQYF | TGTGCCACCAGCAGAGCTCGTACAGGGAACGAGCAGTACTTC
TRBJ1-1 | 14 | TRBV9 | . | . | CASSPSRGNTEAFF | TGTGCCAGCAGCCCCTCCCGGGGGAACACTGAAGCTTTCTTT
TRBJ1-2 | 14 | TRBV28 | . | . | CASTTTGTLHGYTF | TGTGCCAGCACCACTACCGGGACACTCCATGGCTACACCTTC
TRBJ2-1 | 18 | TRBV28 | . | . | CASSSDRYRSELYNEQFF | TGTGCCAGCAGTTCGGATCGTTACAGATCGGAACTTTACAATGAGCAGTTCTTC
TRBJ1-5 | 13 | TRBV2 | . | TRBD1 | CASAPGGFQPQHF | TGTGCCAGTGCCCCAGGGGGCTTTCAGCCCCAGCATTTT
TRBJ1-1 | 13 | TRBV6-5 | . | . | CASRAGLNTEAFF | TGTGCCAGCAGGGCAGGATTGAACACTGAAGCTTTCTTT
TRBJ1-4 | 13 | TRBV12-3/TRBV12-4 | . | . | CASRGGTGEKLFF | TGTGCCAGCAGAGGTGGTACGGGTGAAAAACTGTTTTTT
TRBJ1-1 | 16 | TRBV4-2 | . | TRBD1 | CASSQTSGTGLRGAFF | TGTGCCAGCAGCCAAACATCCGGGACAGGTCTTCGGGGAGCTTTCTTT
TRBJ1-1 | 16 | TRBV11-2 | . | TRBD1 | CASSRTGGQGGTEAFF | TGTGCCAGCAGCAGGACAGGGGGCCAGGGAGGCACTGAAGCTTTCTTT
TRBJ1-4 | 13 | TRBV2 | . | . | CASTTGSNEKLFF | TGTGCCAGCACCACAGGGAGTAATGAAAAACTGTTTTTT
TRBJ1-5 | 16 | TRBV28 | . | . | CASSLLYVEGKQPQHF | TGTGCCAGCAGTTTATTATATGTGGAGGGTAAGCAGCCCCAGCATTTT
TRBJ1-3 | 15 | TRBV7-9 | . | . | CASSLDRVSGNTIYF | TGTGCCAGCAGCCTAGACCGGGTTTCTGGAAACACCATATATTTT
TRBJ2-3 | 16 | TRBV5-4 | . | TRBD2 | CASSPGTSGATDTQYF | TGTGCCAGCAGCCCCGGGACTAGCGGGGCCACAGATACGCAGTATTTT
TRBJ1-1 | 12 | TRBV24-1 | . | . | CATSGPQGEAFF | TGTGCCACCAGTGGCCCACAGGGTGAAGCTTTCTTT
TRBJ2-5 | 13 | TRBV19 | . | TRBD1 | CASSPDRGKTQYF | TGTGCCAGTAGTCCCGACAGGGGAAAGACCCAGTACTTC
TRBJ1-5 | 14 | TRBV6-2/TRBV6-3 | . | . | CASSRRDGSQPQHF | TGTGCCAGCAGTCGCCGGGATGGAAGTCAGCCCCAGCATTTT
TRBJ2-5 | 18 | TRBV4-2 | . | TRBD2 | CASSQDLPSGRGGETQYF | TGTGCCAGCAGCCAAGATCTGCCCAGCGGGAGAGGGGGAGAGACCCAGTACTTC
TRBJ2-3 | 15 | TRBV5-1 | . | . | CASSYGTPSTDTQYF | TGCGCCAGCAGCTACGGGACACCTAGCACAGATACGCAGTATTTT
TRBJ1-2 | 16 | TRBV11-2 | . | . | CASSLDSRGARYGYTF | TGTGCCAGCAGCTTAGATTCCCGGGGGGCTCGTTATGGCTACACCTTC
TRBJ1-1 | 15 | TRBV6-5 | few | . | CASSYVSGGNTEAFF | TGTGCCAGCAGTTACGTTTCGGGGGGGAACACTGAAGCTTTCTTT